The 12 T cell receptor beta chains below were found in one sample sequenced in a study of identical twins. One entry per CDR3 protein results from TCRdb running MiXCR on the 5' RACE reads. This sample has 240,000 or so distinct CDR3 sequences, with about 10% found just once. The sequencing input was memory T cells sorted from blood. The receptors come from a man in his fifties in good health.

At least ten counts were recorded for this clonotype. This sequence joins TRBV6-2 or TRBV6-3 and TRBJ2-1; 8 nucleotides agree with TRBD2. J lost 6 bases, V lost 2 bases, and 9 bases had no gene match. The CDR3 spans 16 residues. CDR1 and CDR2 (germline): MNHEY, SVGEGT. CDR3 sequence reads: CASSYRSGRHGNEQFF. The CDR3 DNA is TGTGCCAGCAGTTACCGAAGCGGGAGACACGGCAATGAGCAGTTCTTC.

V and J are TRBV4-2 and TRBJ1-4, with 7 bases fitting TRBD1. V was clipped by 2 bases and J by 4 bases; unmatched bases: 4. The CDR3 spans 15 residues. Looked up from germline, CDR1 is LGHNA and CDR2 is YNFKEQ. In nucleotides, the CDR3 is TGTGCCAGCAGCCAAAAACAGGGGATTAATGAAAAACTGTTTTTT. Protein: CASSQKQGINEKLFF.

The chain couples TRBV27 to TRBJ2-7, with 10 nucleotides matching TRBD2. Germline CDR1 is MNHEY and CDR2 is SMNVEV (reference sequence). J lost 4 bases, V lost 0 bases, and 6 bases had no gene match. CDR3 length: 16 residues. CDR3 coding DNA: TGTGCCAGCAGTTTATCCTCCGGGACTAGCGCATACGAGCAGTACTTC. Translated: CASSLSSGTSAYEQYF.

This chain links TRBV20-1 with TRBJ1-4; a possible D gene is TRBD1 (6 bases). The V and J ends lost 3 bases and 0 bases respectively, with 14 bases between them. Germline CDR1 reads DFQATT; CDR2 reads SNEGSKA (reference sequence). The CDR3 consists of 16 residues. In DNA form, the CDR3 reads TGCAGTGCTAGTAGGGGGTTTAACGCAACTAATGAAAAACTGTTTTTT. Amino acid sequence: CSASRGFNATNEKLFF.

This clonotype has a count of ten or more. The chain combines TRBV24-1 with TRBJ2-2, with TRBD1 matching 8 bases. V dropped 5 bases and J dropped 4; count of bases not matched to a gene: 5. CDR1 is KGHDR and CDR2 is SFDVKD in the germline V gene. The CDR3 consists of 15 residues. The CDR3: CATSGAGGFTGELFF. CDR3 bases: TGTGCCACCAGTGGCGCAGGGGGCTTCACCGGGGAGCTGTTTTTT.

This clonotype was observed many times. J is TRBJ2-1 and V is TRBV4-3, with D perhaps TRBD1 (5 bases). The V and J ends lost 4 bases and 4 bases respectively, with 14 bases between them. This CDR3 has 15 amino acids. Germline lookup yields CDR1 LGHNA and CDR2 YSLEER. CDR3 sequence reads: CASSPTRTNYNEQFF. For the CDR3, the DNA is TGCGCCAGCAGCCCAACACGGACAAATTACAATGAGCAGTTCTTC.

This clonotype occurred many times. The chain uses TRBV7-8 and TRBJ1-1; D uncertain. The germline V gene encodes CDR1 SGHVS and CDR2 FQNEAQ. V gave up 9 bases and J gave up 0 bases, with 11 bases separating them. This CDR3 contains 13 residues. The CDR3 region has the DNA TGTGCCAGTCAACTCGGCGTGAACACTGAAGCTTTCTTT. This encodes CASQLGVNTEAFF. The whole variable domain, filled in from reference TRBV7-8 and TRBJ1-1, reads GAGVSQSPRYKVAKRGQDVALRCDPISGHVSLFWYQQALGQGPEFLTYFQNEAQLDKSGLPSDRFFAERPEGSVSTLKIQRTQQEDSAVYLCASQLGVNTEAFFGQGTRLTVV.

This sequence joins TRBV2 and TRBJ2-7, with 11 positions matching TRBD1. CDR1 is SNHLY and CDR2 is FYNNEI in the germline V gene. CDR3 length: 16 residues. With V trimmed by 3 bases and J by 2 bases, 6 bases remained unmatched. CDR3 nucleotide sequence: TGTGCCAGCAGTGAGGAGGACAGGGGGCTAGCCTACGAGCAGTACTTC. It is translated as CASSEEDRGLAYEQYF.

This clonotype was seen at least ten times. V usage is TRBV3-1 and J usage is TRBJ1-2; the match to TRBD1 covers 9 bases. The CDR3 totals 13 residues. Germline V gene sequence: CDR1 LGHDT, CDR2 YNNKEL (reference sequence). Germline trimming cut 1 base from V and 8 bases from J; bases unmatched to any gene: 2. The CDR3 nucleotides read TGTGCCAGCAGCCAAGGACAGGGGGTCGGCTACACCTTC. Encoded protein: CASSQGQGVGYTF.

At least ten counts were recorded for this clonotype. This chain's CDR3 is CASSYSNMGGSSGANVLTF. CDR3 nucleotides: TGTGCCAGCAGTTACTCGAATATGGGGGGTTCTTCCGGGGCCAACGTCCTGACTTTC. The rearrangement uses TRBV6-5 and TRBJ2-6; D perhaps matches TRBD2 (6 bases). Trimming shortened V by 0 bases and J by 4 bases, and 19 bases separated the two germline ends. Germline V gene lookup returns CDR1 MNHEY and CDR2 SVGAGI. The CDR3 consists of 19 residues.

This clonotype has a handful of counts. The CDR3 sequence: CATTEGGAYEQYF. CDR3 nucleotides: TGTGCCACGACAGAGGGGGGAGCCTACGAGCAGTACTTC. The chain uses TRBV25-1 and TRBJ2-7; the D gene could be TRBD1 or TRBD2 (6 bases each). The germline V gene has CDR1 MGHDK and CDR2 SYGVNS. V lost 10 bases and J 2 bases, leaving 15 bases between the germline ends. The CDR3 sequence is 13 residues long.

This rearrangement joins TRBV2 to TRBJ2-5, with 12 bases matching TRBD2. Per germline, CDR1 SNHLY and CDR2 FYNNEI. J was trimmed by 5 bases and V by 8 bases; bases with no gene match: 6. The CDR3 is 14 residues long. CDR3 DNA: TGTGCCAGCGGTGGACTAGCGGGAACTGAGACCCAGTACTTC. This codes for CASGGLAGTETQYF.